This entry lists 6 T cell receptor beta chains sequenced from one sample in a study of vaccination and CD4 T cells after COVID-19. The Oncomine TCR Beta short-read assay was what sequenced the DNA obtained from cultured CD4+ T cells. TCRdb called the PCR reads again in MiXCR, with one record for every CDR3 protein. The sample has 10,000 or so distinct CDR3 sequences, 70% to 85% seen once. Treatment in this sample: 10-day PBMC culture with coronavirus spike peptide pools or control peptides (ViraFEST assay). These receptors' antigens are unknown. Sequenced input: CD4+ T cells from blood, cultured in vitro. Receptor source: a human donor who had recovered from COVID-19.

The chain couples TRBV20-1 to TRBJ1-1; 7 positions match TRBD1. Losses at the gene ends were 1 base for V and 2 bases for J; bases not matched to a gene: 4. The CDR3 contains 14 residues. Per the germline V gene, CDR1 is DFQATT and CDR2 is SNEGSKA (reference sequence). CDR3 amino acids: CSARAGTVNTEAFF. CDR3 sequence (DNA): TGCAGTGCTAGAGCGGGGACAGTCAACACTGAAGCTTTCTTT.

The rearrangement links TRBV19 to TRBJ2-2; D is ambiguous. Trimming removed 11 bases from V and 15 bases from J, with 22 bases in between. The CDR3 extends over 12 amino acids. Germline CDR1 and CDR2: LNHDA and SQIVND (reference sequence). The CDR3 nucleotides read TGTGCCTCCGAAGGCCCGACTCCCATTGTGTTTTTT. Amino acids: CASEGPTPIVFF.

This clonotype was picked up a small number of times. The J gene is TRBJ2-3, the V gene TRBV18; 7 bases agree with TRBD2. Looked up from germline, CDR1 is KGHSH and CDR2 is LQKENI. V shed 6 bases and J 3 bases; nucleotides not matched to a gene: 9. The CDR3 loop spans 15 amino acids. CDR3 in DNA: TGTGCCAGCTCCGGGGACTATCTACGTACAGATACGCAGTATTTT. Translation: CASSGDYLRTDTQYF.

This sequence joins TRBV10-3 and TRBJ1-1; D may be TRBD1 (6 bases). V was pared by 8 bases and J by 10 bases, with 14 bases between. The CDR3 loop spans 11 amino acids. Germline CDR1 and CDR2: ENHRY and SYGVKD. CDR3 DNA sequence: TGTGCCATCGGAGAGGGGGTTGGAGCTTTCTTT. This translates into CAIGEGVGAFF.

V is TRBV27 and J is TRBJ1-1, with 10 bases aligning to TRBD1. The CDR3 runs to 18 residues. V gave up 0 bases and J gave up 6 bases; unmatched junction bases: 13. Germline-derived CDR1 and CDR2 are MNHEY and SMNVEV (reference sequence). The CDR3 spells CASSLSAGTGDIYAEAFF. The CDR3 DNA sequence: TGTGCCAGCAGTTTATCAGCCGGGACAGGGGACATATACGCTGAAGCTTTCTTT.

This clonotype was seen only once. This rearrangement joins TRBV28 to TRBJ1-5, with D possibly TRBD1 on 6 matching bases. Germline CDR1 and CDR2: MDHEN and SYDVKM. V lost 5 bases and J 0 bases, leaving 17 bases between the germline ends. The CDR3 spans 17 residues. This chain's CDR3 is CASSGQGILGSNQPQHF. The CDR3 nucleotides are TGTGCCAGCAGTGGTCAGGGGATATTGGGTAGCAATCAGCCCCAGCATTTT.